The next 20 T cell receptor beta chains were all read from a single sample in a study of cytomegalovirus exposure and HLA in healthy donors. The PCR made use of 60 Vbeta and 13 Jbeta primers. Here immunoSEQ multiplex PCR was the method, and the copy in TCRdb shows in-frame clones only, minus some. The sample has 25,000 to 35,000 clones; approximately 90% are singletons. The sequenced sample was PBMCs. The receptors derive from a boy aged 5-17 years in good health and CMV-seronegative.

The chain is built from TRBV18 and TRBJ2-2; a possible D gene is TRBD2 (6 bases). There are 15 residues in the CDR3. Trimming left V 3 bases short and J 4 bases short, with 12 bases between. Germline CDR1 KGHSH, CDR2 LQKENI. CDR3 sequence: CASSPYRGGTGELFF. CDR3 coding DNA: TGTGCCAGCTCACCCTACCGGGGAGGCACCGGGGAGCTGTTTTTT.

The V call is TRBV30, the J call TRBJ2-3, with 10 bases matching TRBD2. The trim removed 3 bases at V and 2 bases at J, leaving 8 bases unmatched. Germline V gene data show CDR1 as GTSNPN and CDR2 as SVGIG (reference sequence). This CDR3 is 16 amino acids long. CDR3 region: CAWRQIAGGNTDTQYF. The CDR3 DNA follows: TGTGCCTGGAGACAAATAGCGGGGGGCAACACAGATACGCAGTATTTT.

The chain couples TRBV5-1 to TRBJ2-5; 7 bases are a match to TRBD1. CDR3 length: 14 amino acids. Germline V gives CDR1 SGHRS, CDR2 YFSETQ. Losses at the gene ends were 3 bases for V and 1 base for J; bases not matched to a gene: 3. DNA for the CDR3: TGCGCCAGCAGCTCCGGGACAGTCCAAGAGACCCAGTACTTC. Protein: CASSSGTVQETQYF.

V is TRBV5-8 and J is TRBJ1-6; 8 nucleotides agree with TRBD1. Trimming cost V 1 base and J 7 bases; bases outside gene matches: 7. The germline V gene encodes CDR1 SGHTS and CDR2 YDEGEE. This CDR3 has 16 residues. CDR3 bases: TGTGCCAGCAGCTTGAAGTCCAGGGGGCGGAATTCACCCCTCCACTTT. This gives the protein CASSLKSRGRNSPLHF.

The rearrangement links TRBV14 to TRBJ1-4, with D unresolved. The CDR3 extends over 15 amino acids. The V end lost 1 base, the J end lost 4 bases, and 10 bases lay between the germline ends. Germline CDR1 SGHDN, CDR2 FVKESK. For the CDR3, the DNA is TGTGCCAGCAGCCAAGTCGCCGGGGTTAATGAAAAACTGTTTTTT. Protein: CASSQVAGVNEKLFF.

The chain employs TRBV27 and TRBJ2-1; TRBD2 might be the D (6 bases). Trimming left V 6 bases short and J 7 bases short, with 13 bases between. Germline V gene lookup returns CDR1 MNHEY and CDR2 SMNVEV (reference sequence). The CDR3 is made up of 13 amino acids. The CDR3 coding sequence is TGTGCCAGCAGCGGGGGACCGCTAAATGAGCAGTTCTTC. The encoded protein is CASSGGPLNEQFF.

The chain has TRBV19 and TRBJ1-4; unclear D gene. This CDR3 region has 13 residues. V was pared by 6 bases and J by 4 bases, with 9 bases between. Germline values: CDR1 LNHDA, CDR2 SQIVND (reference sequence). Here the CDR3 reads CASRSNYNEKLFF. DNA for the CDR3: TGTGCCAGTAGATCGAACTATAATGAAAAACTGTTTTTT.

The rearrangement links TRBV5-1 to TRBJ1-1, with 8 bases lining up with TRBD1. Per the germline V gene, CDR1 is SGHRS and CDR2 is YFSETQ. The CDR3 totals 14 residues. With V trimmed by 2 bases and J by 5 bases, 5 bases remained unmatched. The CDR3 DNA reads TGCGCCAGCAGCTTCTCAGGGGGCGGAACTGAAGCTTTCTTT. Encoded protein: CASSFSGGGTEAFF.

The genes are TRBV11-3 and TRBJ2-7; 8 nucleotides line up with TRBD1. The CDR3 contains 13 residues. In germline, CDR1 is SGHNT, CDR2 YENEEA. After removal of 5 bases from V and 6 bases from J, the junction contained 6 bases not matched to a gene. In nucleotides, the CDR3 is TGTGCCAGCAGCCCTGACAGGGGCTTCGAGCAGTACTTC. This translates into CASSPDRGFEQYF.

This clone was observed a single time. A junction boundary mismatches the germline segment, possibly from a read error. The chain recombines TRBV5-1 with TRBJ2-7; TRBD2 is a possible D gene (6 bases). The CDR3 totals 13 residues. Germline assignment: CDR1 SGHRS and CDR2 YFSETQ. The DNA of the CDR3 is TGCGCCAGCAGCTTGGCTCGGTGGACCCGGGGGTTCTTC. Encoded protein: CASSLARWTRGFF.

This chain links TRBV11-2 with TRBJ2-7; 8 bases map to TRBD1. The CDR3 totals 17 residues. Germline lookup yields CDR1 SGHAT and CDR2 FQNNGV. The trim removed 2 bases at V and 6 bases at J, leaving 15 bases unmatched. CDR3 amino acids: CASSLIRQGPTPREQYF. CDR3 nucleotides: TGTGCCAGCAGCTTAATCAGACAGGGGCCCACCCCGCGCGAGCAGTACTTC.

This clone was observed once. The CDR3 sequence: CASSVEPNRNYGYTF. The CDR3 coding sequence is TGTGCCAGCAGCGTAGAACCCAACAGAAACTATGGCTACACCTTC. V and J are TRBV9 and TRBJ1-2; D not certain. Trimming took off 0 bases at V and 2 bases at J, with 11 bases between the two ends. The length of the CDR3 is 15 residues. Looked up from germline, CDR1 is SGDLS and CDR2 is YYNGEE.

V and J are TRBV12-5 and TRBJ2-1; 13 bases line up with TRBD2. The CDR3 is 17 amino acids. V shed 4 bases, J shed 4 bases, and the junction held 7 bases outside the gene matches. Germline V gene sequence: CDR1 LGHNT, CDR2 FRNRAP. Written as DNA, the CDR3 is TGTGCTAGTGGTTCGCGACTAGCGGGGGGAGCATACAATGAGCAGTTCTTC. This gives the protein CASGSRLAGGAYNEQFF. Drawing the rest from reference TRBV12-5 and TRBJ2-1, the complete variable domain is DARVTQTPRHKVTEMGQEVTMRCQPILGHNTVFWYRQTMMQGLELLAYFRNRAPLDDSGMPKDRFSAEMPDATLATLKIQPSEPRDSAVYFCASGSRLAGGAYNEQFFGPGTRLTVL.

Concerning this clone: The junction does not match germline at one end; this may be a read error. The J gene is TRBJ2-2, the V gene TRBV25-1; D possibly matches TRBD1 or TRBD2 (5 bases each). The germline CDR1 and CDR2 sequences are MGHDK and SYGVNS. The CDR3 sequence is 14 residues long. CDR3 nucleotide sequence: TGTGCCAGAAGTGAGGGGCACCACACCGGGGAGCTGTTTTTT. Protein: CARSEGHHTGELFF.

V usage is TRBV7-7 and J usage is TRBJ2-1; 10 nucleotides agree with TRBD2. Germline V gene lookup returns CDR1 SSHAT and CDR2 FNYEAQ (reference sequence). J was trimmed by 7 bases and V by 0 bases; bases with no gene match: 6. The CDR3 length is 16 residues. The DNA of the CDR3 is TGTGCCAGCAGCTTAGCCCAGCGGGGGGGCCGAAATGAGCAGTTCTTC. Translating gives CASSLAQRGGRNEQFF.

This clone has only one observation. The rearrangement uses TRBV11-2 and TRBJ2-5; D not resolved. The germline CDR1 and CDR2 sequences are SGHAT and FQNNGV. This CDR3 has 12 residues. Trimming removed 0 bases from V and 5 bases from J, with 4 bases in between. This CDR3 is CASSLDRETQYF. The CDR3 DNA follows: TGTGCCAGCAGCTTAGATCGGGAGACCCAGTACTTC.

The gene calls are TRBV13 and TRBJ2-3, with a possible D match to TRBD2 (5 bases). CDR3 length: 16 amino acids. The germline V gene encodes CDR1 PRHDT and CDR2 FYEKMQ (reference sequence). Deletions cut 2 bases from V and 4 bases from J, with 16 bases between. The CDR3 is CASSLWSPAGPDTQYF. The CDR3 bases are TGTGCCAGCAGCTTATGGTCCCCGGCGGGCCCAGATACGCAGTATTTT.

The chain couples TRBV4-1 to TRBJ2-5; 10 positions match TRBD1. J gave up 5 bases and V 5 bases, and 11 bases lay outside the gene matches. The CDR3 totals 16 residues. Germline values: CDR1 MGHRA, CDR2 YSYEKL. CDR3 sequence (DNA): TGCGCCAGCAGCAGCGGGAGTGGGACAGGGGACGAGACCCAGTACTTC. Translated: CASSSGSGTGDETQYF.

The chain carries TRBV5-1 and TRBJ2-7; D may be TRBD1 (6 bases). The CDR3 has 12 amino acids. Trimming shortened V by 4 bases and J by 3 bases, and 8 bases separated the two germline ends. Germline V gives CDR1 SGHRS, CDR2 YFSETQ. The DNA for the CDR3 is TGCGCCAGCAGCGTGGACAGCTACGAGCAGTACTTC. Amino acid sequence: CASSVDSYEQYF.

This chain links TRBV14 with TRBJ1-1; TRBD1 is a possible D gene (6 bases). The CDR3 spans 14 residues. Germline V gene data show CDR1 as SGHDN and CDR2 as FVKESK. With 3 bases removed from V and 3 bases from J, the gap between germline ends came to 11 bases. In nucleotides, the CDR3 is TGTGCCAGCAGCCAGATGCAGGGGTACACTGAAGCTTTCTTT. It yields the protein CASSQMQGYTEAFF.